Listed below are T cell receptor beta chains from one sample, sequenced in a study of spatial heterogeneity in lung cancer. Each CDR3 protein gets one entry after TCRdb re-called the 5' RACE reads with MiXCR. The data contain tens of thousands of distinct CDR3 sequences, around 6.9% of them singletons. This specimen consisted of PBMCs, obtained at follow-up. Source of these receptors: a male donor with early-stage non-small cell lung cancer. Each CDR3 is given with its conserved first and last residue. A D gene is named only where the DNA matches it firmly. Some rows mark clone size as missing; the rest say once, few, many or name a class of expanded clone.

D gene	V gene	clone size	J gene	CDR3 protein	CDR3 DNA
TRBD1	TRBV7-9	many	TRBJ2-3	CASSGTGRVDTQYF	TGTGCCAGCAGCGGGACAGGGAGGGTAGATACGCAGTATTTT
.	TRBV6-1	many	TRBJ1-1	CASRIGSVNTEAFF	TGTGCCAGCAGGATCGGGTCAGTCAACACTGAAGCTTTCTTT
.	TRBV29-1	many	TRBJ2-1	CSVEPQGNNEQFF	TGCAGCGTTGAACCACAGGGAAACAATGAGCAGTTCTTC
TRBD1	TRBV11-2	many	TRBJ2-7	CASSLIGGQGLFEQYF	TGTGCCAGCAGCTTAATCGGGGGACAGGGATTGTTCGAGCAGTACTTC
.	TRBV5-6	many	TRBJ2-1	CASSLEGMGNEQFF	TGTGCCAGCAGCTTGGAGGGGATGGGCAATGAGCAGTTCTTC
.	TRBV12-3/TRBV12-4	many	TRBJ2-1	CASSLEGLGSSYNEQFF	TGTGCCAGCAGTTTAGAGGGGCTGGGTTCCTCCTACAATGAGCAGTTCTTC
.	TRBV7-9	many	TRBJ2-7	CASSLIESYEQYF	TGTGCCAGCAGCTTAATCGAGTCCTACGAGCAGTACTTC
.	TRBV4-1	many	TRBJ2-2	CASSQDGFDTGELFF	TGCGCCAGCAGCCAAGATGGGTTTGACACCGGGGAGCTGTTTTTT
.	TRBV2	many	TRBJ2-3	CASSPQGYTDTQYF	TGTGCCAGCAGTCCTCAGGGGTACACAGATACGCAGTATTTT
.	TRBV20-1	many	TRBJ1-5	CSARVMGARQPQHF	TGCAGTGCTAGAGTGATGGGGGCTCGCCAGCCCCAGCATTTT
.	TRBV29-1	many	TRBJ1-3	CSVDSDSGNTIYF	TGCAGCGTGGACAGTGACTCTGGAAACACCATATATTTT
TRBD1	TRBV18	many	TRBJ1-2	CATWTGDSPNYGYTF	TGTGCCACCTGGACAGGGGACTCTCCCAACTATGGCTACACCTTC
.	TRBV6-5	many	TRBJ2-7	CASSYSGGGGYEQYF	TGTGCCAGCAGTTACTCAGGGGGCGGGGGTTACGAGCAGTACTTC
TRBD1	TRBV2	many	TRBJ2-7	CASSTTGAYEQYF	TGTGCCAGCAGTACCACAGGGGCCTACGAGCAGTACTTC
.	TRBV14	many	TRBJ2-1	CASSHRTDGWEQFF	TGTGCCAGCAGCCATCGGACAGATGGATGGGAGCAGTTCTTC
TRBD1	TRBV5-1	many	TRBJ2-3	CASRSGTGATDTQYF	TGCGCCAGCAGATCCGGGACAGGGGCTACAGATACGCAGTATTTT
TRBD1	TRBV28	many	TRBJ1-5	CASSLDRGRRQPQHF	TGTGCCAGCAGTTTGGACAGGGGGCGTCGACAGCCCCAGCATTTT
TRBD1	TRBV30	many	TRBJ2-7	CAWSYRGEQYF	TGTGCCTGGAGTTACAGGGGCGAGCAGTACTTC
.	TRBV14	many	TRBJ2-7	CASSQVPGVSYEQYF	TGTGCCAGCAGCCAAGTTCCAGGGGTCTCCTACGAGCAGTACTTC
TRBD1	TRBV7-8	many	TRBJ1-1	CASSLPGTGYTEAFF	TGTGCCAGCAGCTTACCCGGGACAGGCTACACTGAAGCTTTCTTT
TRBD1	TRBV30	.	TRBJ1-2	CAWSVPGQGEVYGYTF	TGTGCCTGGAGTGTACCGGGACAGGGGGAGGTCTATGGCTACACCTTC
.	TRBV7-2	many	TRBJ1-2	CASSLAGGVAYYGYTF	TGTGCCAGCAGCTTAGCGGGGGGCGTAGCTTATTATGGCTACACCTTC
TRBD1	TRBV20-1	few	TRBJ2-1	CSARGEGQGTYNEQFF	TGCAGTGCTAGAGGGGAGGGACAGGGAACCTACAATGAGCAGTTCTTC
.	TRBV2	many	TRBJ2-1	CASADFEQFF	TGTGCCAGCGCTGATTTTGAGCAGTTCTTC
.	TRBV3-1	many	TRBJ2-5	CASSQGRWNSEETQYF	TGTGCCAGCAGCCAAGGCAGATGGAACTCAGAAGAGACCCAGTACTTC
TRBD1	TRBV6-6	many	TRBJ1-1	CASTMGQMNTEAFF	TGTGCCAGCACCATGGGACAGATGAACACTGAAGCTTTCTTT
TRBD1	TRBV2	many	TRBJ1-6	CASRGRTGGSPLHF	TGTGCCAGCAGGGGTCGGACAGGTGGTTCACCCCTCCACTTT
TRBD1	TRBV19	many	TRBJ1-2	CASSETGTGGGYGYTF	TGTGCCAGTAGTGAGACCGGGACAGGGGGAGGCTATGGCTACACCTTC
TRBD1	TRBV20-1	.	TRBJ2-2	CSATRQGGTGELFF	TGCAGTGCTACCCGACAGGGCGGCACCGGGGAGCTGTTTTTT
.	TRBV28	.	TRBJ2-7	CASSSTGLLTYEQYF	TGTGCCAGCAGTTCTACCGGACTGTTAACCTACGAGCAGTACTTC
TRBD2	TRBV10-3	many	TRBJ2-3	CAISGGSGGTDTQYF	TGTGCCATCAGTGGGGGTAGCGGGGGCACAGATACGCAGTATTTT
.	TRBV7-6	many	TRBJ2-3	CASSLSGRTDTQYF	TGTGCCAGCAGCTTGTCAGGGAGAACAGATACGCAGTATTTT
.	TRBV6-5	many	TRBJ2-3	CASSYMADTQYF	TGTGCCAGCAGTTATATGGCAGATACGCAGTATTTT
.	TRBV7-9	many	TRBJ2-7	CASTRSERFYEQYF	TGTGCCAGCACCCGATCCGAACGATTCTACGAGCAGTACTTC
.	TRBV5-1	many	TRBJ2-1	CASRDAYNEQFF	TGCGCCAGCAGAGATGCTTACAATGAGCAGTTCTTC